The 17 T cell receptor beta chains given below trace back to one sample, sequenced in a study of Ad26.COV2.S vaccination and SARS-CoV-2 variants. Some clones are missing from TCRdb's copy, which holds only in-frame ones; the method was immunoSEQ multiplex PCR. The data contain 450,000 to 550,000 clones, roughly nine tenths of them singletons. Treatment denoted: some 20 received Ad26.COV2.S at low or high dose, single or two shots; 5 received placebo; per-sample allocation not given. Sampling was performed 63 days after the first vaccine or placebo injection. Specimen: peripheral blood, collected in a trial of Ad26.COV2.S vaccine versus placebo. The receptors derive from a person aged 18-60 years who received the Ad26.COV2.S COVID-19 vaccine or a placebo.

The chain links TRBV7-8 to TRBJ2-2, with TRBD2 matching over 8 bases. J gave up 4 bases and V 1 base, and 11 bases lay outside the gene matches. CDR1 and CDR2 from the germline V gene are SGHVS and FQNEAQ. There are 18 residues in the CDR3. CDR3 nucleotides: TGTGCCAGCAGCTTAGATGTGGGCGGGGGGAGGATCACCGGGGAGCTGTTTTTT. It encodes CASSLDVGGGRITGELFF.

The chain recombines TRBV10-3 with TRBJ2-5; 7 nucleotides line up with TRBD2. The CDR3 is 13 residues long. Germline V CDR1 and CDR2: ENHRY, SYGVKD. V was clipped by 10 bases and J by 3 bases; unmatched bases: 8. DNA for the CDR3: TGTGCCAGTTGTGGGCTAGCGGAAGAGACCCAGTACTTC. Its translation is CASCGLAEETQYF.

CDR3 nucleotides: TGCGCCAGCAAACAGGGGGCGGGTACTGAAGCTTTCTTT. Its translation: CASKQGAGTEAFF. V is TRBV5-1 and J is TRBJ1-1; 9 bases are shared with TRBD1. The CDR3 is 13 residues long. V shed 6 bases and J 5 bases; nucleotides not matched to a gene: 5. Per the germline V gene, CDR1 is SGHRS and CDR2 is YFSETQ.

The chain couples TRBV7-2 to TRBJ1-1; the match to TRBD1 covers 7 bases. This CDR3 is built from 14 residues. Germline V gene data show CDR1 as SGHTA and CDR2 as FQGNSA. Trimming at V came to 7 bases and at J to 4 bases, leaving 9 bases not matched to a gene. The CDR3 here is CASTPGGGITEAFF. In DNA form, the CDR3 reads TGTGCCAGCACCCCGGGAGGGGGCATCACTGAAGCTTTCTTT.

Note on this clone: Other DNA sequences within the sample encode an identical CDR3. The chain carries TRBV3-1 (or the pseudogene TRBV3-2) and TRBJ2-1; possible D gene TRBD1, 5 bases. Germline V gene data show CDR1 as LGHDT and CDR2 as YNNKEL (reference sequence). V dropped 2 bases and J dropped 8 bases, with 7 bases sitting between them. The CDR3 is 12 amino acids. The chain's CDR3 is CASSQQGYEQFF. The CDR3 region has the DNA TGTGCCAGCAGCCAACAGGGTTATGAGCAGTTCTTC.

The gene calls are TRBV4-3 and TRBJ2-1; D is possibly TRBD2 (6 bases). The CDR3 loop spans 15 amino acids. Germline lookup yields CDR1 LGHNA and CDR2 YSLEER. The V and J ends lost 0 bases and 3 bases respectively, with 9 bases between them. CDR3 residues: CASSQEWGVYNEQFF. CDR3 nucleotide sequence: TGCGCCAGCAGCCAAGAGTGGGGGGTCTACAATGAGCAGTTCTTC.

J is TRBJ2-1 and V is TRBV7-8; 14 bases align to TRBD2. The CDR3 totals 17 residues. Germline V gene lookup returns CDR1 SGHVS and CDR2 FQNEAQ. The V gene end was trimmed by 1 base and the J gene end by 9 bases; junction bases not matched to a gene: 8. The CDR3 sequence: CASSLERWTSGRSEQFF. Written as DNA, the CDR3 is TGTGCCAGCAGCTTAGAGCGCTGGACTAGCGGGAGGTCTGAGCAGTTCTTC.

V usage is TRBV30 and J usage is TRBJ2-5; D tentatively fits TRBD1 or TRBD2 (6 bases each). Germline CDR1 reads GTSNPN; CDR2 reads SVGIG (reference sequence). V lost 1 base and J 5 bases, leaving 8 bases between the germline ends. The CDR3 contains 12 residues. The CDR3 sequence: CAWSGGGETQYF. In DNA, the CDR3 is TGTGCCTGGAGTGGAGGGGGGGAGACCCAGTACTTC.

This clone was observed a single time. The CDR3 reads CATSLTGNTEAFF. The CDR3 DNA reads as TGTGCCACCAGCTTAACAGGGAACACTGAAGCTTTCTTT. The chain combines TRBV24-1 with TRBJ1-1; D might be TRBD1 (5 bases). With 7 bases removed from V and 1 base from J, the gap between germline ends came to 9 bases. The V gene's germline CDR1 is KGHDR and CDR2 SFDVKD. The CDR3 is 13 residues long.

The V call is TRBV27, the J call TRBJ2-7; D assignment may be TRBD1 or TRBD2 (5 bases each). With 6 bases removed from V and 0 bases from J, the gap between germline ends came to 9 bases. The CDR3 totals 13 residues. Germline-derived CDR1 and CDR2 are MNHEY and SMNVEV (reference sequence). This CDR3 is CASSAGSSYEQYF. Written as DNA, the CDR3 is TGTGCCAGCAGCGCAGGGAGCTCCTACGAGCAGTACTTC.

The rearrangement joins TRBV19 to TRBJ2-7, with D unclear. Germline assignment: CDR1 LNHDA and CDR2 SQIVND (reference sequence). The CDR3 covers 14 residues. V gave up 0 bases and J gave up 4 bases, with 10 bases separating them. DNA for the CDR3: TGTGCCAGTAGTATAGAGCCCCTCGGATACGAGCAGTACTTC. Translating it yields CASSIEPLGYEQYF.

This clone occurred once. This rearrangement joins TRBV10-2 to TRBJ2-1, with 9 bases fitting TRBD1. V lost 8 bases and J lost 6; bases outside the gene matches: 5. In germline, CDR1 is WSHSY, CDR2 SAAADI. CDR3 length: 13 residues. In DNA, the CDR3 is TGCGCCAGCGCGGACAGGGGCATCAATGAGCAGTTCTTC. This codes for CASADRGINEQFF.

The gene calls are TRBV19 and TRBJ1-2; D is unresolved. This CDR3 has 15 amino acids. Trimming stripped 6 bases from V and 0 bases from J, with 14 bases between. Germline-derived CDR1 and CDR2 are LNHDA and SQIVND (reference sequence). CDR3: CASRIRIQPNYGYTF. The CDR3 DNA follows: TGTGCCAGTAGGATTCGGATTCAGCCTAACTATGGCTACACCTTC.

This clone was observed a handful of times. CDR3 in DNA: TGTGCCAGCAGCCGGAATTACGAGCAGTACTTC. It codes for CASSRNYEQYF. The chain joins TRBV6-2 or TRBV6-3 to TRBJ2-7; unclear D gene. This CDR3 contains 11 residues. Germline V CDR1 and CDR2: MNHEY, SVGEGT. V was clipped by 6 bases and J by 4 bases, with 7 bases between them.

The chain couples TRBV27 to TRBJ1-2; no definite D call. Trimming stripped 7 bases from V and 1 base from J, with 28 bases between. Germline V gene sequence: CDR1 MNHEY, CDR2 SMNVEV (reference sequence). The CDR3 consists of 19 residues. The CDR3 nucleotides read TGTGCCAGCACCCTCCGAGACAACCCGGGGAGGCCGAATAACTATGGCTACACCTTC. Encoded protein: CASTLRDNPGRPNNYGYTF.

At least ten counts were recorded for this clone. V usage is TRBV6-6 and J usage is TRBJ1-3; D not resolved. Trimming removed 3 bases at V and 0 bases at J, with 6 bases between. The CDR3 is made up of 14 amino acids. Germline-derived CDR1 and CDR2 are MNHNY and SVGAGI (reference sequence). CDR3 loop: CASSYRDSGNTIYF. For the CDR3, the DNA is TGTGCCAGCAGTTATCGGGACTCTGGAAACACCATATATTTT.

The gene calls are TRBV6-5 and TRBJ1-2; tentatively, D is TRBD1 (6 bases). This CDR3 has 12 residues. CDR1 MNHEY and CDR2 SVGAGI come from the germline V gene. V was pared by 7 bases and J by 8 bases, with 14 bases between. CDR3 nucleotide sequence: TGTGCCAGCACCCACAGGGCAGGCGGCTACACCTTC. It yields the protein CASTHRAGGYTF.